A single sample gave rise to the 25 T cell receptor beta chains below, sequenced in a study of T cell clonotyping in hematopoietic cell transplantation. As for time point: recipient sample about 28 days before transplant, after cytoreduction. Profiled with immunoSEQ multiplex PCR; TCRdb holds only in-frame clones, not every one. The table shows roughly 45,000 clones, with 65% to 90% occurring only once. Sample: peripheral blood mononuclear cells, taken before stem cell transplant. These receptors originate from a man in his sixties with biphenotypic leukemia. Some clones in this sample may be carry-over from other donors' samples.

This clone was counted between two and nine times. The rearrangement links TRBV4-2 to TRBJ2-7, with no clear D. The V end was cut by 1 base, the J end by 6 bases, with 19 bases between. CDR3 length equals 16 residues. CDR1 and CDR2 from the germline V gene are LGHNA and YNFKEQ. The CDR3 sequence: CASSQGPGMTRSEQYF. DNA of the CDR3: TGTGCCAGCAGCCAAGGGCCTGGCATGACCCGGAGCGAGCAGTACTTC.

The CDR3 DNA follows: TGTGCCAGCACCCCCGACAGGGGTGGTTTCTACGAGCAGTACTTC. Protein product: CASTPDRGGFYEQYF. The chain links TRBV6-1 to TRBJ2-7; TRBD1 agrees at 8 bases. V gave up 7 bases and J gave up 3 bases; unmatched junction bases: 11. CDR3 length: 15 residues. Germline V gives CDR1 MNHNS, CDR2 SASEGT.

The rearrangement joins TRBV4-2 to TRBJ2-7, with TRBD1 identical over 7 bases. Germline lookup yields CDR1 LGHNA and CDR2 YNFKEQ. There are 16 residues in the CDR3. Losses at the gene ends were 4 bases for V and 2 bases for J; bases not matched to a gene: 11. CDR3 coding DNA: TGTGCCAGCAGCCGGGCGACCGGGACAGAGCCCTACGAGCAGTACTTC. This codes for CASSRATGTEPYEQYF.

The J gene is TRBJ1-2, the V gene TRBV30; D is uncertain. The length of the CDR3 is 14 residues. Germline CDR1 is GTSNPN and CDR2 is SVGIG (reference sequence). V dropped 1 base and J dropped 8 bases, with 17 bases sitting between them. The CDR3 protein is CAWSGGEGSGGYTF. CDR3 bases: TGTGCCTGGAGTGGGGGTGAAGGATCTGGCGGCTACACCTTC.

This clone was seen more than once but under ten times. This sequence joins TRBV2 and TRBJ2-1; TRBD1 is a possible D gene (7 bases). With 6 bases removed from V and 11 bases from J, the gap between germline ends came to 20 bases. The CDR3 length is 14 residues. Germline V gene sequence: CDR1 SNHLY, CDR2 FYNNEI. For the CDR3, the DNA is TGTGCCAGCAGCAACATTAACCAGGGGGGAAAGCAGTTCTTC. It translates to CASSNINQGGKQFF.

The count of this clone is one. V usage is TRBV25-1 and J usage is TRBJ2-7; D may match TRBD1 or TRBD2 (5 bases each). The CDR3 is 16 amino acids. In germline, CDR1 is MGHDK, CDR2 SYGVNS. V was pared by 4 bases and J by 3 bases, with 19 bases between. CDR3: CASSGATRGVGYEQYF. CDR3 DNA sequence: TGTGCCAGCAGTGGGGCCACTAGGGGTGTTGGCTACGAGCAGTACTTC.

V gene TRBV27 combines with J gene TRBJ2-5; D possibly corresponds to TRBD2 (6 bases). The CDR3 runs to 15 residues. From germline, CDR1 is MNHEY and CDR2 SMNVEV (reference sequence). V was cut by 5 bases and J by 5 bases, with 18 bases left in between. This CDR3 reads CASSISQGGGETQYF. In DNA, the CDR3 is TGTGCCAGCAGTATCTCTCAGGGCGGAGGGGAGACCCAGTACTTC.

For the CDR3, the DNA is TGTGCCATCAAACAGGGCCCGAATGAAAAACTGTTTTTT. Translating it yields CAIKQGPNEKLFF. The J gene is TRBJ1-4, the V gene TRBV10-3; tentatively, D is TRBD1 (6 bases). The germline V gene has CDR1 ENHRY and CDR2 SYGVKD. V was pared by 7 bases and J by 5 bases, with 11 bases between. The CDR3 spans 13 residues.

The chain links TRBV7-9 to TRBJ2-7, with D hard to call. This CDR3 comprises 11 residues. Per the germline V gene, CDR1 is SEHNR and CDR2 is FQNEAQ (reference sequence). Trimming removed 1 base from V and 6 bases from J, with 4 bases in between. In DNA form, the CDR3 reads TGTGCCAGCAGCTTAGAAACCGAGCAGTACTTC. It specifies CASSLETEQYF. The whole variable domain, remainder taken from reference TRBV7-9 and TRBJ2-7, is DTGVSQNPRHKITKRGQNVTFRCDPISEHNRLYWYRQTLGQGPEFLTYFQNEAQLEKSRLLSDRFSAERPKGSFSTLEIQRTEQGDSAMYLCASSLETEQYFGPGTRLTVT.

The chain links TRBV28 to TRBJ2-7; 8 bases map to TRBD2. This CDR3 spans 18 amino acids. Germline values: CDR1 MDHEN, CDR2 SYDVKM. The junction had 18 bases not matched to a gene; V was cut back by 4 bases and J by 4 bases. The DNA for the CDR3 is TGTGCCAGCAGTTCCCGGGGGGGTTGGACCGGGCTGATATACGAGCAGTACTTC. Protein sequence: CASSSRGGWTGLIYEQYF.

This chain connects TRBV4-2 to TRBJ2-7, with 8 bases matching TRBD1. Trimming cost V 4 bases and J 1 base; bases outside gene matches: 12. CDR1 is LGHNA and CDR2 is YNFKEQ in the germline V gene. The CDR3 has 17 amino acids. CDR3 nucleotides: TGTGCCAGCAGCCTCCGAGGGACAGGATCGGGTTCCTACGAGCAGTACTTC. As protein: CASSLRGTGSGSYEQYF.

The genes are TRBV4-1 and TRBJ2-5, with 10 positions matching TRBD2. There are 17 residues in the CDR3. In germline, CDR1 is MGHRA, CDR2 YSYEKL. The V segment lost 0 bases and the J segment 3 bases; nucleotides outside the gene matches: 7. DNA for the CDR3: TGCGCCAGCAGCCAAGAACGTTCGCTAGCGGGAGAAGAGACCCAGTACTTC. Protein sequence: CASSQERSLAGEETQYF.

There are a few counts of this clone. V is TRBV7-2 and J is TRBJ1-1; tentative D call: TRBD1 (5 bases). Trimming removed 5 bases at V and 3 bases at J, with 13 bases between. CDR3 length equals 14 residues. Germline V lookup: CDR1 SGHTA, CDR2 FQGNSA. The CDR3 loop is CASSLMGGDTEAFF. The CDR3 region has the DNA TGTGCCAGCAGCCTCATGGGGGGGGACACTGAAGCTTTCTTT.

V usage is TRBV27 and J usage is TRBJ2-7; 7 nucleotides agree with TRBD1. J lost 4 bases, V lost 0 bases, and 9 bases had no gene match. Germline CDR1 is MNHEY and CDR2 is SMNVEV (reference sequence). The CDR3 runs 16 residues. CDR3 sequence: CASSLSWQGEGYEQYF. DNA for the CDR3: TGTGCCAGCAGTTTATCGTGGCAGGGGGAAGGGTACGAGCAGTACTTC.

V usage is TRBV7-6 and J usage is TRBJ2-2; D gene ambiguous. Germline CDR1 is SGHVS and CDR2 is FNYEAQ. Trimming shortened V by 3 bases and J by 4 bases, and 6 bases separated the two germline ends. This CDR3 contains 13 residues. This CDR3 is CASSLGSTGELFF. DNA for the CDR3: TGTGCCAGCAGCTTGGGGTCCACCGGGGAGCTGTTTTTT.

The chain employs TRBV7-8 and TRBJ2-7; unclear D gene. The V gene lost 0 bases and the J gene lost 3 bases, with 6 bases spanning the gap. Germline V gene sequence: CDR1 SGHVS, CDR2 FQNEAQ. There are 13 residues in the CDR3. Here the CDR3 DNA reads TGTGCCAGCAGCTTAGCTCCGGACTACGAGCAGTACTTC. Translation gives CASSLAPDYEQYF.

The chain is built from TRBV5-1 and TRBJ2-2; possible D gene TRBD1, 5 bases. The CDR3 has 16 residues. The germline CDR1 and CDR2 sequences are SGHRS and YFSETQ. V shed 0 bases and J shed 5 bases, with 14 bases lying between them. CDR3 region: CASSLVAGLETGELFF. As DNA, the CDR3 is TGCGCCAGCAGCTTGGTTGCAGGGTTGGAAACCGGGGAGCTGTTTTTT.

The chain combines TRBV19 with TRBJ1-1; possibly TRBD1 for D (6 bases). The CDR3 is made up of 14 amino acids. Trimming removed 6 bases at V and 4 bases at J, with 15 bases between. Looked up from germline, CDR1 is LNHDA and CDR2 is SQIVND (reference sequence). For the CDR3, the DNA is TGTGCCAGTAGCAAATATACAGGGCTCACTGAAGCTTTCTTT. Protein sequence: CASSKYTGLTEAFF.

The chain links TRBV7-9 to TRBJ2-5, with 8 bases lining up with TRBD2. The germline V gene has CDR1 SEHNR and CDR2 FQNEAQ (reference sequence). V gave up 6 bases and J gave up 1 base; unmatched junction bases: 13. The CDR3 has 17 residues. The CDR3 coding sequence is TGTGCCAGCAGTTGGTGGGCGTCACGGGAGGGCCAAGAGACCCAGTACTTC. Its protein product is CASSWWASREGQETQYF.

The rearrangement joins TRBV10-1 to TRBJ2-7, with D tentatively TRBD2 (6 bases). There are 14 residues in the CDR3. From germline, CDR1 is WNHNN and CDR2 SYGVQD (reference sequence). V was cut by 9 bases and J by 0 bases, with 15 bases left in between. CDR3 sequence reads: CARFSGPSSYEQYF. Here the CDR3 DNA reads TGCGCCAGGTTTAGCGGACCTAGCTCCTACGAGCAGTACTTC.

This chain uses TRBV9 with TRBJ1-1; D call uncertain. Germline V gene sequence: CDR1 SGDLS, CDR2 YYNGEE. Trimming took off 3 bases at V and 6 bases at J, with 9 bases between the two ends. The CDR3 has 12 residues. CDR3 sequence (DNA): TGTGCCAGCAGCGCATTGGTCGCTGAAGCTTTCTTT. As protein: CASSALVAEAFF. Full variable domain (outside the CDR3, taken from reference TRBV9 and TRBJ1-1): DSGVTQTPKHLITATGQRVTLRCSPRSGDLSVYWYQQSLDQGLQFLIQYYNGEERAKGNILERFSAQQFPDLHSELNLSSLELGDSALYFCASSALVAEAFFGQGTRLTVV.

The genes are TRBV2 and TRBJ2-3, with no clear D. This CDR3 region has 15 residues. From germline, CDR1 is SNHLY and CDR2 FYNNEI. V lost 6 bases and J lost 0, with 13 bases in between. CDR3 sequence reads: CASRLGVSSTDTQYF. The CDR3 DNA follows: TGTGCCAGCAGGCTTGGGGTGTCTAGCACAGATACGCAGTATTTT.

V gene TRBV4-1 combines with J gene TRBJ2-2; TRBD1 matches 7 bases. V lost 2 bases and J lost 1; bases outside the gene matches: 4. Looked up from germline, CDR1 is MGHRA and CDR2 is YSYEKL. This CDR3 is 16 amino acids long. The CDR3: CASSQSAGGNTGELFF. CDR3 nucleotides: TGCGCCAGCAGCCAAAGTGCAGGGGGGAACACCGGGGAGCTGTTTTTT.

J is TRBJ2-5 and V is TRBV25-1; D perhaps matches TRBD2 (5 bases). The V gene's germline CDR1 is MGHDK and CDR2 SYGVNS. V lost 8 bases and J 5 bases, leaving 15 bases between the germline ends. The CDR3 contains 13 residues. DNA of the CDR3: TGTGCCAGCCGGGCAGTAGCGTGGGAGACCCAGTACTTC. This sequence encodes CASRAVAWETQYF.

The chain combines TRBV29-1 with TRBJ1-1, with D perhaps matching TRBD1 (5 bases). With 4 bases removed from V and 8 bases from J, the gap between germline ends came to 11 bases. Germline V gives CDR1 SQVTM, CDR2 ANQGSEA. This CDR3 has 11 residues. The CDR3 nucleotides read TGCAGCGTTGGGGGGGGACGGGAAGCTTTCTTT. It specifies CSVGGGREAFF.